A single sample is the source of the 23 T cell receptor beta chains below, sequenced in a study of metastatic and nonmetastatic thyroid tumors. Thyroid surgery was performed in patients who had received no treatment beforehand. TCRdb re-called clones via MiXCR from the PCR reads. The sample contains fewer than 7,500 clones, approximately 39% of which appear only once. Sequencing was done on a sample of tumor tissue. Receptors were obtained from a female donor with papillary thyroid cancer or a benign thyroid nodule (not recorded which). Some clones in this sample may be carry-over from other donors' samples.

This clone showed up just a few times. The chain joins TRBV2 to TRBJ1-1; D gene ambiguous. This CDR3 has 14 residues. V lost 3 bases, J lost 0 bases, and 8 bases lay in between. Germline V gene data show CDR1 as SNHLY and CDR2 as FYNNEI. The CDR3 is CASSDTILNTEAFF. CDR3 coding DNA: TGTGCCAGCAGTGACACCATCTTGAACACTGAAGCTTTCTTT.

This clone has only a few counts. A much larger clone differs from this one at a single base, so this may be a read error. The V call is TRBV29-1, the J call TRBJ1-3; tentative D call: TRBD1 (6 bases). The CDR3 runs to 13 residues. CDR1 and CDR2 (germline): SQVTM, ANQGSEA. The V gene lost 5 bases and the J gene lost 4 bases, with 12 bases spanning the gap. In DNA, the CDR3 is TGCAGCGTTTGGACAGTCTCCGGAAACACCATATATTTT. This codes for CSVWTVSGNTIYF.

This clone has only one observation. At one boundary the junction diverges from the germline segment, which might be a read error. The chain couples TRBV20-1 to TRBJ1-1, with a tentative D call TRBD1 (5 bases). This CDR3 is 12 amino acids long. CDR1 and CDR2 (germline): DFQATT, SNEGSKA (reference sequence). The CDR3 DNA reads TGCAGTGCTAGAGATGAGGGTTTCGGGGCTTGCTTT. Protein sequence: CSARDEGFGACF.

This clone is judged medium-sized. V and J are TRBV4-1 and TRBJ2-5, with TRBD1 identical over 9 bases. V lost 6 bases, J lost 1 base, and 6 bases stayed unmatched. The CDR3 sequence is 15 residues long. Germline-derived CDR1 and CDR2 are MGHRA and YSYEKL. CDR3 nucleotide sequence: TGCGCCAGCAGGCCTGAACAGGGGGCCCAAGAGACCCAGTACTTC. Its protein is CASRPEQGAQETQYF.

V usage is TRBV12-3 or TRBV12-4 and J usage is TRBJ2-5; no firm D call. V was clipped by 1 base and J by 1 base, with 7 bases between them. The CDR3 contains 14 residues. In nucleotides, the CDR3 is TGTGCCAGCAGTTTAGGACGGATCCAAGAGACCCAGTACTTC. Residues: CASSLGRIQETQYF.

This clone was detected only a few times. V is TRBV6-1 and J is TRBJ2-7, with unresolved D. CDR1 and CDR2 from the germline V gene are MNHNS and SASEGT. This CDR3 contains 11 residues. Trimming left V 8 bases short and J 4 bases short, with 9 bases between. The CDR3 loop reads CASLTKYEQYF. The CDR3 DNA reads TGTGCCAGCCTCACAAAATACGAGCAGTACTTC.

This clone was counted only a few times. This sequence joins TRBV28 and TRBJ2-1; possibly TRBD1 for D (5 bases). V was trimmed by 3 bases and J by 7 bases, leaving 16 bases between them. The CDR3 consists of 15 residues. Germline V gene sequence: CDR1 MDHEN, CDR2 SYDVKM. CDR3 nucleotide sequence: TGTGCCAGCAGTTTCGGTCAGGGTACACGGAATGAGCAGTTCTTC. Translation: CASSFGQGTRNEQFF.

This chain joins TRBV30 and TRBJ1-3, with D hard to call. V lost 3 bases, J lost 3 bases, and 6 bases lay in between. The CDR3 has 12 amino acids. The germline V gene has CDR1 GTSNPN and CDR2 SVGIG (reference sequence). The CDR3 here is CAWRLLGNTIYF. The CDR3, as DNA: TGTGCCTGGAGGTTGCTTGGAAACACCATATATTTT.

CDR3 coding DNA: TGTGCCAGCAGCATGAACAATGAGCAGTTCTTC. This gives the protein CASSMNNEQFF. The chain employs TRBV11-3 and TRBJ2-1; D is undetermined. CDR3 length equals 11 residues. The V and J ends lost 5 bases and 5 bases respectively, with 4 bases between them. Germline V gene sequence: CDR1 SGHNT, CDR2 YENEEA.

This clone is labeled as medium-sized (0.01 to 0.1%). The V and J genes are TRBV18 and TRBJ2-5; possible D gene TRBD2, 5 bases. CDR1 is KGHSH, CDR2 LQKENI, per germline. The CDR3 sequence is 16 residues long. V was pared by 8 bases and J by 4 bases, with 23 bases between. The chain's CDR3 is CASRPVLGLAGETQYF. CDR3 DNA: TGTGCCAGCAGACCTGTTCTTGGGCTAGCCGGAGAGACCCAGTACTTC.

The J gene is TRBJ2-3, the V gene TRBV27; D is unresolved. The CDR3 length is 12 residues. Germline CDR1 and CDR2: MNHEY and SMNVEV (reference sequence). V lost 5 bases and J 4 bases, leaving 7 bases between the germline ends. The CDR3 DNA reads TGTGCCAGCAGTCGTGGAGCAGATACGCAGTATTTT. Protein: CASSRGADTQYF.

This clone has a handful of counts. The V and J genes are TRBV5-1 and TRBJ2-1, with D tentatively TRBD2 (6 bases). CDR1 and CDR2 (germline): SGHRS, YFSETQ. This CDR3 has 15 residues. The V and J ends lost 2 bases and 8 bases respectively, with 17 bases between them. CDR3 amino acids: CASSLDGSRVDEQFF. As DNA, the CDR3 is TGCGCCAGCAGCTTAGACGGGAGTCGAGTCGATGAGCAGTTCTTC.

The chain links TRBV6-1 to TRBJ2-1, with 7 bases identical to TRBD2. There are 13 residues in the CDR3. V lost 5 bases and J lost 7; bases outside the gene matches: 5. Germline CDR1 MNHNS, CDR2 SASEGT. The CDR3 coding sequence is TGTGCCAGCAGTTCCACTAGCGCTAATGAGCAGTTCTTC. Translation gives CASSSTSANEQFF.

This clone is termed medium-sized. V is TRBV6-5 and J is TRBJ2-1; a weak D match, TRBD2 (6 bases). The CDR3 loop spans 16 amino acids. CDR1 and CDR2 (germline): MNHEY, SVGAGI. V was pared by 0 bases and J by 0 bases, with 9 bases between. This CDR3 is CASSYSGGGSYNEQFF. As DNA, the CDR3 is TGTGCCAGCAGTTACTCGGGGGGAGGCTCCTACAATGAGCAGTTCTTC.

A few counts support this clone. The V and J genes are TRBV6-2 or TRBV6-3 and TRBJ2-7; D ambiguous. Germline values: CDR1 MNHEY, CDR2 SVGEGT. CDR3 length: 12 amino acids. V lost 6 bases, J lost 7 bases, and 13 bases lay in between. CDR3 in amino acids: CASRVGPMEQYF. The CDR3 nucleotides read TGTGCCAGCAGGGTGGGCCCAATGGAGCAGTACTTC.

With respect to this clone: One end of the junction is discordant with germline, which a read error may explain. V is TRBV20-1 and J is TRBJ2-7, with 7 bases lining up with TRBD2. This CDR3 is built from 14 residues. Germline lookup yields CDR1 DFQATT and CDR2 SNEGSKA (reference sequence). As DNA, the CDR3 is TGCAGTCACAGAGGGGAGGGACTGATCTACGAGCAGCACTTC. It yields the protein CSHRGEGLIYEQHF.

This clone was seen repeatedly, ten times or more. V and J are TRBV5-1 and TRBJ2-5; no firm D call. Germline V gives CDR1 SGHRS, CDR2 YFSETQ. The CDR3 spans 11 residues. Deletions cut 7 bases from V and 4 bases from J, with 8 bases between. CDR3 region: CASASPETQYF. In nucleotides, the CDR3 is TGCGCCAGCGCAAGCCCAGAGACCCAGTACTTC.

The rearrangement uses TRBV30 and TRBJ1-5; 9 bases agree with TRBD1. This CDR3 has 13 amino acids. The germline V gene has CDR1 GTSNPN and CDR2 SVGIG (reference sequence). Germline trimming cut 3 bases from V and 6 bases from J; bases unmatched to any gene: 3. The DNA for the CDR3 is TGTGCCTGGAGGGGACAGGGCTCTCAGCCCCAGCATTTT. This sequence encodes CAWRGQGSQPQHF.

The gene calls are TRBV11-2 and TRBJ2-3; 7 nucleotides align to TRBD2. Unmatched junction bases numbered 6, after V lost 1 base and J lost 2 bases. Per the germline V gene, CDR1 is SGHAT and CDR2 is FQNNGV. The CDR3 has 16 residues. The CDR3 nucleotides read TGTGCCAGCAGCTTAGTTAGCGGGTCTGCCACAGATACGCAGTATTTT. Its protein is CASSLVSGSATDTQYF.

A few counts support this clone. The chain joins TRBV2 to TRBJ1-1; D not certain. Deletions cut 7 bases from V and 1 base from J, with 10 bases between. Germline CDR1 and CDR2: SNHLY and FYNNEI. The CDR3 is made up of 13 amino acids. The CDR3 protein is CASTVLGNTEAFF. The DNA of the CDR3 is TGTGCCAGCACCGTATTGGGGAACACTGAAGCTTTCTTT.

In this sample, this clone is medium-sized. V and J are TRBV4-3 and TRBJ1-1; maybe TRBD1 (5 bases). This CDR3 region has 15 residues. Germline CDR1 and CDR2: LGHNA and YSLEER. The V end was cut by 0 bases, the J end by 1 base, with 9 bases between. CDR3 DNA sequence: TGCGCCAGCAGCCAAGATCAGGGCCCGAACACTGAAGCTTTCTTT. It encodes CASSQDQGPNTEAFF.

The chain uses TRBV6-1 and TRBJ2-7; 10 nucleotides line up with TRBD1. V was clipped by 8 bases and J by 3 bases; unmatched bases: 10. CDR3 length: 15 amino acids. Germline V gene data show CDR1 as MNHNS and CDR2 as SASEGT. CDR3 residues: CASHRPGQGLYEQYF. CDR3 in DNA: TGTGCCAGCCATCGTCCGGGACAGGGGCTCTACGAGCAGTACTTC.

The CDR3 region has the DNA TGCGCCAGCAGCTCCAGCGGGAGGGCGGGAGAGCAGTACTTC. Translated: CASSSSGRAGEQYF. This sequence joins TRBV5-1 and TRBJ2-7; 10 bases agree with TRBD2. After removal of 3 bases from V and 7 bases from J, the junction contained 7 bases not matched to a gene. The CDR3 spans 14 residues. Germline CDR1 reads SGHRS; CDR2 reads YFSETQ.